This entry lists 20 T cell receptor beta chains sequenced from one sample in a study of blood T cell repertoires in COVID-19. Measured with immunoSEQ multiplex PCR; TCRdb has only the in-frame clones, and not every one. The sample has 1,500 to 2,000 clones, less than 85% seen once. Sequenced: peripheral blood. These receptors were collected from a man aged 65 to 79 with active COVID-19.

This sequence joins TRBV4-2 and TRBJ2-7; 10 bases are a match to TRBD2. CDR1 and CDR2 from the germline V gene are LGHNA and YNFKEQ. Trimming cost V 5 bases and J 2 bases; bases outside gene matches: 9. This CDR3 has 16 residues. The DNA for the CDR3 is TGTGCCAGCAGCTTGAGAGCGGGAGGGAGCACCTACGAGCAGTACTTC. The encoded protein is CASSLRAGGSTYEQYF.

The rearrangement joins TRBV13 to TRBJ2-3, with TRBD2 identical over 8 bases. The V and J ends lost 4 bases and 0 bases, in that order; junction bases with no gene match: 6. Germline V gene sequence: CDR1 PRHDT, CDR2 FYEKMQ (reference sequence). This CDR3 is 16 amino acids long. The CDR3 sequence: CASSSDSGGSTDTQYF. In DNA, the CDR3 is TGTGCCAGCAGCTCCGACAGCGGGGGAAGCACAGATACGCAGTATTTT.

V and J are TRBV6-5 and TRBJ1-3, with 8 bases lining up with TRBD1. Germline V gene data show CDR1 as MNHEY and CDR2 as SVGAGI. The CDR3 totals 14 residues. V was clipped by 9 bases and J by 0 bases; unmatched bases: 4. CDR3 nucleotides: TGTGCCAGTGGACAGGGATTCTCTGGAAACACCATATATTTT. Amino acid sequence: CASGQGFSGNTIYF.

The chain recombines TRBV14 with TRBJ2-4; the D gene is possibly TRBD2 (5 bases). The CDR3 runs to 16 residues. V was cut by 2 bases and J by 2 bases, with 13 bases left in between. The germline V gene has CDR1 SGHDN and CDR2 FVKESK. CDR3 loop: CASSQLQTGTKNIQYF. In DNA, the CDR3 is TGTGCCAGCAGCCAACTCCAAACGGGGACCAAAAACATTCAGTACTTC.

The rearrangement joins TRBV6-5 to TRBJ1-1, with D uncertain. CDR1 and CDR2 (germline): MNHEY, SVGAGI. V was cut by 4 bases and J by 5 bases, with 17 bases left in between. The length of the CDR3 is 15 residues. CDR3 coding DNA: TGTGCCAGCAGTTTACCATCATTGAGGCCAACTGAAGCTTTCTTT. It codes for CASSLPSLRPTEAFF.

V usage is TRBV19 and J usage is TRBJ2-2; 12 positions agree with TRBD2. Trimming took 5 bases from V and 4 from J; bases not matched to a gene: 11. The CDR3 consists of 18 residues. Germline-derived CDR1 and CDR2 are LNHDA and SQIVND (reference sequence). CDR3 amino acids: CASSLDGLAGSITGELFF. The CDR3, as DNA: TGTGCCAGTAGTCTCGACGGACTAGCGGGGTCCATCACCGGGGAGCTGTTTTTT.

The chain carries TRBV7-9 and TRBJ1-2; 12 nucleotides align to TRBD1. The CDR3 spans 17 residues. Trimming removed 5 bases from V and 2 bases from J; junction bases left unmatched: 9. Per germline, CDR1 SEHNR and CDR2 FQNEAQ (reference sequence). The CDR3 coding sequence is TGTGCCAGCAGCCCCCGGGACAGGGGGCGGGAGAACTATGGCTACACCTTC. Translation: CASSPRDRGRENYGYTF.

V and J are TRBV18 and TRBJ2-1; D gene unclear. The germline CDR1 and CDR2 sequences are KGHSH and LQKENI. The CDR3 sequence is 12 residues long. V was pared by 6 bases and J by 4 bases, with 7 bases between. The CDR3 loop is CASSPTYNEQFF. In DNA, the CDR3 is TGTGCCAGCTCCCCGACTTACAATGAGCAGTTCTTC.

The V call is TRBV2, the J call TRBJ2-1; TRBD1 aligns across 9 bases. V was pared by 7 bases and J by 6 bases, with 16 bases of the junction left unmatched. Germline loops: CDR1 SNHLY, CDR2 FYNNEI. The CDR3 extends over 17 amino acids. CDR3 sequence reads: CASTPWGGTGRRNEQFF. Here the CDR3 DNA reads TGTGCCAGCACCCCCTGGGGGGGGACAGGGCGGCGCAATGAGCAGTTCTTC.

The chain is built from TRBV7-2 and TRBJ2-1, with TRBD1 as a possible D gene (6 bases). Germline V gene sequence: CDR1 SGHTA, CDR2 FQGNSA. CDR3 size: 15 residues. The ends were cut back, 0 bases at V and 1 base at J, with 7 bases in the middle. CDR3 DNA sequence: TGTGCCAGCAGCTTAGCCAGGGGATCCTACAATGAGCAGTTCTTC. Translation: CASSLARGSYNEQFF.

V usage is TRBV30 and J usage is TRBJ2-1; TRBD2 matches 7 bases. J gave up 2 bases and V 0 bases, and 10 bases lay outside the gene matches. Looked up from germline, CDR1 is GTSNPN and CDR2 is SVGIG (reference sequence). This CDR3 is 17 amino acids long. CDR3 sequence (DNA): TGTGCCTGGAGTGTACGGGGGGACTCCCGAACCTACAATGAGCAGTTCTTC. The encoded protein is CAWSVRGDSRTYNEQFF.

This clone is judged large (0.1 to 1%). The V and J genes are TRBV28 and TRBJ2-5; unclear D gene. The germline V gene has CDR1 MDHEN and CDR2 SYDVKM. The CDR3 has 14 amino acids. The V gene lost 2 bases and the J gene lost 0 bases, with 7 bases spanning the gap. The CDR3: CASSLMADQETQYF. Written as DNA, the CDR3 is TGTGCCAGCAGTTTAATGGCAGACCAAGAGACCCAGTACTTC.

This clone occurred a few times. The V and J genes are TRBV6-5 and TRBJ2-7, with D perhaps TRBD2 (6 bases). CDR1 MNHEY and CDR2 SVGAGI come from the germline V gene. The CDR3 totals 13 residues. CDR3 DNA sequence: TGTGTCTCATGGGGGGACGGCTCCTACGAGCAGTACTTC. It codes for CVSWGDGSYEQYF.

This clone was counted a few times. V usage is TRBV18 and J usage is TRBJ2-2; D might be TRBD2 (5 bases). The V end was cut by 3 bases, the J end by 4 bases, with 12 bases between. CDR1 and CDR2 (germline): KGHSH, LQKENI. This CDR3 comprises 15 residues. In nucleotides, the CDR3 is TGTGCCAGCTCACCGCCGGAGCGGCTCACCGGGGAGCTGTTTTTT. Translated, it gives CASSPPERLTGELFF.

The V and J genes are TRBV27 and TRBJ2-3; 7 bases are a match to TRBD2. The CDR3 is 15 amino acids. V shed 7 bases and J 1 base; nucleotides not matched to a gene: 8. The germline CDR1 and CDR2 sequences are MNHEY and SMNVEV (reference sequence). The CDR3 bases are TGTGCCAGCAACGGTTATCGGGAGGGCACAGATACGCAGTATTTT. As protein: CASNGYREGTDTQYF.

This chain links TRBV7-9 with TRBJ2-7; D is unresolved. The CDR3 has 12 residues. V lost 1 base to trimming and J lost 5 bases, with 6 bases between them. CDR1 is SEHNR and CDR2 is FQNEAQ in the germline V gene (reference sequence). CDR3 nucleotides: TGTGCCAGCAGCTTAGTGGTAGACGAGCAGTACTTC. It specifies CASSLVVDEQYF.

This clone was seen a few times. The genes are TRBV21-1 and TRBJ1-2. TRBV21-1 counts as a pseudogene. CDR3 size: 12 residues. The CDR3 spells CASKRPSYGYTF. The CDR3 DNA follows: TGTGCCAGCAAGCGACCCTCCTATGGCTACACCTTC.

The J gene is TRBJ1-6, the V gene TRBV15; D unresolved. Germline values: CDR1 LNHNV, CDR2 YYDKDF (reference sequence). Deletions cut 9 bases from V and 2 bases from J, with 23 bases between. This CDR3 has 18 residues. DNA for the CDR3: TGTGCCACTACTCCACCGGCAAGCTGGGCGCCCTATAATTCACCCCTCCACTTT. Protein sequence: CATTPPASWAPYNSPLHF.

This chain's CDR3 is CASRPRGDSGNTIYF. The CDR3 region has the DNA TGTGCCAGCAGACCCCGCGGTGATTCTGGAAACACCATATATTTT. The V and J genes are TRBV6-5 and TRBJ1-3; D is unclear. The CDR3 runs 15 residues. The V and J ends lost 6 bases and 1 base respectively, with 13 bases between them. In germline, CDR1 is MNHEY, CDR2 SVGAGI.

The CDR3, as DNA: TGTGCCAGCGGGGAGCCCTACGAGCAGTACTTC. The encoded protein is CASGEPYEQYF. The chain recombines TRBV27 with TRBJ2-7; tentative D call: TRBD2 (5 bases). The CDR3 is 11 residues long. Germline assignment: CDR1 MNHEY and CDR2 SMNVEV (reference sequence). V lost 8 bases, J lost 2 bases, and 7 bases lay in between.